What follows describes a single T cell receptor (beta chain). There is no known antigen for this receptor. No base-level quality is on record; no much larger clone is a single base apart. Preparation of the library involved the immunoSEQ multiplex PCR assay. For the multiplex PCR, a mixture combining 60 forward primers for TCR Vbeta segments and 13 reverse primers for TCR Jbeta segments was used. The CDR3 region of rearranged TCR beta genes was amplified from genomic DNA with a multiplex PCR assay. Amplified TCR beta libraries were sequenced as 87-base-pair reads on the Illumina HiSeq System. For the original study's pipeline: A later analysis tallied roughly 76 million unique TCR beta chains across the 700 or so repertoires, and 10 million to 11 million of those chains were shared by two or more donors. To remove PCR and sequencing errors, raw reads were error-corrected and collapsed into unique sequences using a nearest-neighbor algorithm that merged closely related sequences. V, D and J gene segments were assigned by aligning CDR3 sequences to IMGT reference sequences. For a sequence to be retained, at least a six-nucleotide match to both a V gene segment and a J gene segment was required. Rearrangements were called productive when the CDR3 lacked stop codons and stayed in frame with V and J; all others were non-productive. CDR3 was defined by IMGT convention, running from the second conserved V-encoded cysteine to the conserved J-encoded phenylalanine. The earlier analysis of a few hundred of the donors excluded sequences that lacked an unambiguous match to a single V gene segment. In an earlier analysis of some 590 of the donors, a V segment was called functional when productive rearrangements were above 56.7%, and segregating when the standard deviation between donors exceeded 5%. A statistical classification framework was developed to diagnose cytomegalovirus status using the catalog of TCR beta chain sequences. A later analysis assigned V and J genes by comparing TCR nucleotide sequences with IMGT/GENE-DB human TR gene sequences. The TCRdist pipeline was used in a later analysis to assign CDR3 sequences and most-parsimonious VDJ recombination scenarios. A later analysis defined each TCR beta chain by its CDR3 amino acid sequence plus V-gene family, and excluded reads lacking a unique V-gene family. A later analysis removed 500 to 600 highly shared, low-generation-probability nucleotide sequences to deal with suspected cross-contamination and a sequencing artifact. For each public chain, a later analysis derived a clonal expansion index from normalized ranks of inferred template counts within each repertoire. In a later analysis, generation probabilities were computed using a VDJ recombination model fitted to out-of-frame rearrangements, and the results were checked against IGoR. Hypergeometric tests were used in a later analysis to score TCR-TCR, TCR-HLA and TCR-CMV co-occurrence, with a repertoire-size bias correction applied to the TCR pairs. False discovery rates were estimated in a later analysis by permuting HLA or CMV assignments 20 times. A later analysis grouped co-occurring TCRs with DBSCAN, adding TCRdist sequence similarity when clustering within HLA-allele-positive subsets. Co-occurrence clustering excluded repertoires with fewer than 30,000 or more than 120,000 public chains, plus five with anomalous nucleotide sharing. The source is immuneACCESS, and TCRdb retained only in-frame sequences with V and J called. Part of the clones is not carried over; for the studies checked, unresolved V genes explain less than half of this, and the remainder is unexplained. V, J and clone size reflect that table, while D and trimming were determined from the DNA. This sample lists 150,000 to 200,000 clones; roughly 80% were detected once. 1.5% to 2% of the sample is held by the ten biggest clonotypes.

The cohort was made up of hundreds of healthy bone marrow donors. All cohort members were sampled while nominally healthy, although unrecorded immune exposures were likely present. The donor was CMV seronegative and belonged to the group of 352 seronegative cohort members. A peripheral blood sample was collected from each donor, and TCR beta sequencing was performed on peripheral blood mononuclear cells. The Qiagen DNeasy Blood Extraction Kit was used to extract genomic DNA from the blood cell samples. The data stem from a study of cytomegalovirus exposure and HLA in healthy donors (dated by TCRdb to about 2017). In terms of the full investigation: According to an earlier analysis of 587 of the donors, about 179 million T cells yielded 90 million to 130 million unique TCR beta sequences and about 300 Gb of sequence data. Approximately 310 gigabases of sequencing data and around 88 million unique TCR sequences made up an early release that covered several hundred HLA-typed donors. Of the roughly 420 genotyped donors, 65% to 90% were placed in the genetic ancestry cluster associated with self-reported Caucasian donors. The study aimed to test whether signatures of past pathogen exposure could be identified by cataloging public T cell receptors. The study used immunosequencing to profile the T cell repertoires of approximately 650 subjects and linked those repertoires to cytomegalovirus serostatus. Besides the first cohort of some 670 subjects, a separate validation cohort made up of about 120 different subjects was used. To predict cytomegalovirus infection status, the study combined high-throughput TCR immunosequencing, statistical association of individual TCRs with disease status, and machine learning. A later analysis re-examined previously published TCR beta repertoires from roughly 720 donors and added high-resolution HLA genotyping to investigate patterns of TCR occurrence. Rather than using new phenotypic data, the later analysis identified candidate immune exposures from TCR beta sequences and from how often those sequences occurred across donors. In an earlier analysis of a few hundred of the donors, high-throughput TCR beta sequencing was used to judge whether each TCR beta V gene segment behaved as functional or pseudogenic. Donor age, sex, ethnicity and CMV serostatus were compiled alongside the repertoire data. In a later genetic analysis, genome-wide SNP genotypes for about three fifths of the 666 donors were used, and that subset was treated as a discovery cohort. All discovery cohort repertoires had been generated using a single sequencing platform. Class I and class II HLA loci were covered by the typing at four-digit resolution. Typing coverage differed by locus: A, B, C, DRB1 and DQB1 were typed in roughly 620-630 donors, DQA1 in roughly 500, DPA1 in around 600, and DPB1 in just under 490. Because of strong linkage in the cohort, five DR-DQ haplotypes were treated as single units for association and clustering. Among about 360 genotyped donors of the cohort, an average of approximately 250,000 unique TCR beta nucleotide sequences were sequenced per donor, around a sixth of them non-productive.

Study-wide findings and limitations: In a later analysis, the rate of TCR association differed among HLA loci, with DRB1 alleles having the most associated TCRs and HLA-C alleles having the fewest. Correlated functional status among segregating V segments might be attributable to linkage disequilibrium, but an unknown experimental factor could not be ruled out. When HLA alleles, especially DR and DQ, strongly co-occurred, attributing TCR associations to individual alleles was difficult. A cluster of highly shared sequence variants was judged likely to be a technical artifact of the sequencing pipeline. According to a later analysis, most CMV-associated TCR beta chains appeared to be HLA-restricted, and the HLA associations seemed to be driven largely by CMV exposure. Cytomegalovirus status was reported to be diagnosed by the classifier with high specificity and sensitivity in both the original and validation cohorts. The only immune exposure information available for the cohort was CMV serostatus. A total of roughly 160 TCR beta chains were listed by the study as associated with cytomegalovirus. In vitro tests confirmed that a few of the cytomegalovirus-associated TCR beta chains recognize cytomegalovirus antigens. Specific HLA alleles were associated with 16,951 TCR beta sequences at a false discovery rate of 0.05 in a later analysis. Across donors, most TCR sequences were observed very rarely, whereas some public TCRs were present in many individuals. Compared with equally common non-associated chains, HLA-associated TCR beta chains in a later analysis were more clonally expanded and had lower generation probabilities. According to a later analysis, parvovirus B19, influenza, CMV and Epstein-Barr virus appeared linked to several top co-occurrence clusters. It was suggested by the authors that the approach could potentially be generalized to other disease states and immunological phenotypes. In an earlier analysis of a few hundred of the donors, most TCR beta V segments were observed in productive rearrangements about 87% or about 30% of the time, broadly matching IMGT annotations. Because some donors lacked HLA typing at each locus, the association tests relied only on the typed subset. Roughly uniform sequencing depth across donors was assumed in presence/absence analyses, although this assumption may not hold. In this cohort, only TCR beta chains were sequenced, and detectable features were limited by the absence of alpha or paired-chain data. A later genetic analysis associated a missense DCLRE1C variant with V-gene and J-gene trimming of TCR beta chains, and an independent cohort replicated the association. A further reported finding was that TCR beta sequences accurately predicted the HLA-A and HLA-B alleles for most subjects in the first cohort. In a later genetic analysis, fewer N-insertions in productive TCRs were reported among donors in an Asian-associated ancestry cluster than the 666-donor mean. The 87-base-pair reads could not distinguish some IMGT-functional V segments, including TRBV6-2 and TRBV6-3, so those segments were excluded. Because counts were too low, roughly 17 rarely observed V segments, including chromosome 9 orphons, were left out of the earlier analysis of 587 of the donors.

Sequences MGHDK (CDR1) and SYGVNS (CDR2) are obtained from the germline V gene. The CDR3 goes from the cysteine to the phenylalanine over 12 residues. Just the 36-base CDR3 DNA is kept, in frame starting at base 1. The trim is 11 bases for V and 6 bases for J, with a gap of 14 bases between the germline ends. The chain uses TRBV25-1 and TRBJ1-5, and possibly TRBD1, on 5 matching bases. The sequenced sample consisted of PBMCs. The source is a woman aged 18-29 years in good health and CMV-seronegative. The nucleotides are TGTGCCCGACGCGGGGGGTTTCAGCCCCAGCATTTT. Its protein product is CARRGGFQPQHF.